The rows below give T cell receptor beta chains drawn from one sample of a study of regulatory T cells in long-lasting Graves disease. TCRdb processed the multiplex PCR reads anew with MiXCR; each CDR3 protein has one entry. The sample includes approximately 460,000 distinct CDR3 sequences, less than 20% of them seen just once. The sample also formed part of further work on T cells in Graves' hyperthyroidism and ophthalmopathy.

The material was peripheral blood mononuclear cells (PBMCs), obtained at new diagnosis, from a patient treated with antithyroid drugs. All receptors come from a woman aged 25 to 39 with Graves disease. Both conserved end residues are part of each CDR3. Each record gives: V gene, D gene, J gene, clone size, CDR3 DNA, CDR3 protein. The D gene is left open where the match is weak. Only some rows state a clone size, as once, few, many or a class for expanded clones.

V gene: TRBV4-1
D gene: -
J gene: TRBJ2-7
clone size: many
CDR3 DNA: TGCGCCAGCAGCCAAGATCGGCCAGCCGTGGAGCAGTACTTC
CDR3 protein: CASSQDRPAVEQYF

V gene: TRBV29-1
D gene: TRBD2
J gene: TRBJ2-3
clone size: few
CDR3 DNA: TGCAGCTGCAGGGCCCCCAGCGGGAGGGGAACAGATACGCAGTATTTT
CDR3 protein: CSCRAPSGRGTDTQYF

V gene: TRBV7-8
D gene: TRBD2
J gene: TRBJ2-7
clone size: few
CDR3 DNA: TGTGCCAGCAGCCGCCCCATGGCGGGAGGGCTTCACTCCTACGAGCAGTACTTC
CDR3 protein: CASSRPMAGGLHSYEQYF

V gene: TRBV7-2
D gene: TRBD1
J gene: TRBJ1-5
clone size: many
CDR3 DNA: TGTGCCAGCAGCTTAGCACGGACAGGGGGAGGTCAGCCCCAGCATTTT
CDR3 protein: CASSLARTGGGQPQHF

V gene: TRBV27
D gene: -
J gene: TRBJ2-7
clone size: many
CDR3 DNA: TGTGCCAGCAGTTTTGGCGTACACTCCTACGAGCAGTACTTC
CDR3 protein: CASSFGVHSYEQYF

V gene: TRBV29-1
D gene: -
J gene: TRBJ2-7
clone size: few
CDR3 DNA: TGCAGCGTTGAAACTCAAGGCCGCGAGCAGTACTTC
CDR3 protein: CSVETQGREQYF

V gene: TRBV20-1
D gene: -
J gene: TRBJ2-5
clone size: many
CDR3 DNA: TGCAGTGCAGCCCCAGGGGGGGGAGAGACCCAGTACTTC
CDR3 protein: CSAAPGGGETQYF

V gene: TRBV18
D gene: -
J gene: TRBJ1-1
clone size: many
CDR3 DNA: TGTGCCAGCTCACCAACAGGGTGGGCTGAAGCTTTCTTT
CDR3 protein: CASSPTGWAEAFF

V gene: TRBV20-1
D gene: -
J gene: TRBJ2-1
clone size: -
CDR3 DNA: TGCAGTGCTCGAGGGGACGGATTTCCCTACAATGAGCAGTTCTTC
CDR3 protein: CSARGDGFPYNEQFF

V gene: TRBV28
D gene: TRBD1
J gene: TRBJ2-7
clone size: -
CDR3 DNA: TGTGCCAGCAGCCGAAGTCCCGGGACAGGACAGTACGAGCAGTACTTC
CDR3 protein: CASSRSPGTGQYEQYF

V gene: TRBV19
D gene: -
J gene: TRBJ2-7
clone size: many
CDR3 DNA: TGTGCCAGTAGTATGGACACCTTCTACGAGCAGTACTTC
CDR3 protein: CASSMDTFYEQYF

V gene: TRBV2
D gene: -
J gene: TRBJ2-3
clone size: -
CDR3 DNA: TGTGCCAGCAGCTTGGGATCCAGGGAAGTTACGCAGTATTTT
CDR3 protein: CASSLGSREVTQYF

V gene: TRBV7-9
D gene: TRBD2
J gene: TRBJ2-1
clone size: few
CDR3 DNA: TGTGCCAGCAGCTTCAATAGCGGGAGCTTGTCGCAGTTCTTC
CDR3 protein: CASSFNSGSLSQFF

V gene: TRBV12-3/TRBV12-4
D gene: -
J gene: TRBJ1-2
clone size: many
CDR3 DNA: TGTGCCAGCAGTTTTCGGGGGCTGGCTGATGGCTACACCTTC
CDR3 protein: CASSFRGLADGYTF

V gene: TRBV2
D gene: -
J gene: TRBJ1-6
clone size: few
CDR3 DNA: TGTGCCAGCAGTGAAATGGAGCTAGGCAGGGTCCTATCACCCCTCCACTTT
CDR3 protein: CASSEMELGRVLSPLHF

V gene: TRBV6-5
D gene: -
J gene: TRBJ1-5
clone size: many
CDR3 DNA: TGTGCCAGCAGTTACGGGAAGAGGGGTTCCAATCAGCCCCAGCATTTT
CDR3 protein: CASSYGKRGSNQPQHF

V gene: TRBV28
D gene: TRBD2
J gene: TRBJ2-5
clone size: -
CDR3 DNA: TGTGCCAGCAGTTCGGCGGGACTAGCGGGTGAGACCCAGTACTTC
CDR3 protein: CASSSAGLAGETQYF

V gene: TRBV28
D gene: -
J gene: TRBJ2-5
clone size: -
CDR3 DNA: TGTGCCACTAGGGGGAGGGGGTTGGCCCAGTACTTC
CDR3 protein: CATRGRGLAQYF

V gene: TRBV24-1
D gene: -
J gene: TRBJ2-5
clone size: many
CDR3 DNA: TGTGCCACCAGTGAGCGCTTGGGGTACCAAGAGACCCAGTACTTC
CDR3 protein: CATSERLGYQETQYF

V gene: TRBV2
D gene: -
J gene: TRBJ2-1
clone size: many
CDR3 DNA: TGTGCCAGCAGTGATTGGAAAGCTCTTTCCTTCTTC
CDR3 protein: CASSDWKALSFF

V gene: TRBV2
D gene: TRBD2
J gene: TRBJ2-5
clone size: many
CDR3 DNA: TGTGCCAGCACCGGACTAGTTGAAGAGACCCAGTACTTC
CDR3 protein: CASTGLVEETQYF

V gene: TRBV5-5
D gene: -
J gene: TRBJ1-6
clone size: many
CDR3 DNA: TGTGCCAGCAGCTTTTCCCGAGGGCATTCACCCCTCCACTTT
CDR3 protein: CASSFSRGHSPLHF

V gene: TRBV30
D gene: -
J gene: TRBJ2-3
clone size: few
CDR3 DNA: TGTGCCTGGGGGGCTAGCACAGATACGCAGTATTTT
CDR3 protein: CAWGASTDTQYF

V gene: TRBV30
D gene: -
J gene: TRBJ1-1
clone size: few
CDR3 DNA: TGTGCGTGGGGGTGGGACACTGAAGCTTTCTTT
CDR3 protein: CAWGWDTEAFF

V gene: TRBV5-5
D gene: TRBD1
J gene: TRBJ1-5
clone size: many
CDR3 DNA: TGTGCCAGCAGCTTGGGACAGGGACCCCAGCCCCAGCATTTT
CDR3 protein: CASSLGQGPQPQHF

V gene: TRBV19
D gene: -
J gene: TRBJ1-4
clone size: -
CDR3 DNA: TGTGCCAGCCGTCGTGGGGGATGGGCAACTAATGAAAAACTGTTTTTT
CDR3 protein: CASRRGGWATNEKLFF

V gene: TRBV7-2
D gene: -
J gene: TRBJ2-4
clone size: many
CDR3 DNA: TGTGCCAGCAGCCTAGGGGGGCTAGCGCAAACCAAAAACATTCAGTACTTC
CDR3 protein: CASSLGGLAQTKNIQYF

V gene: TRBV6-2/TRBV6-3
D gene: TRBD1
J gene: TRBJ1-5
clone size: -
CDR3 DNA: TGTGCCAGCAGTTACGGACAGGGGGCGGGAGGTCAGCCCCAGCATTTT
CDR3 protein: CASSYGQGAGGQPQHF

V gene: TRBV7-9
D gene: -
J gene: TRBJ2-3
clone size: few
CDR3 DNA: TGTGCCAGCACTGGCTTTCCCCTGGGGGATACGCAGTATTTT
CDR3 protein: CASTGFPLGDTQYF

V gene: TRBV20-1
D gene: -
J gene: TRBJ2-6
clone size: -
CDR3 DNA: TGCAGTGCTACGACAGTACTCTCTGGGGCCAACGTCCTGACTTTC
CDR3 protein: CSATTVLSGANVLTF

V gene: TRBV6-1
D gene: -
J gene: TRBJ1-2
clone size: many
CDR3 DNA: TGTGCCAGCAGTCGAGGAGGCCCCGCTAACTATGGCTACACCTTC
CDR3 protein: CASSRGGPANYGYTF

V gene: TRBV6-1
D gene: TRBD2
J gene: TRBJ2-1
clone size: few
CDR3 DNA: TGTGCCAGCAGTATTAGCGGGAGTAAAAATGAGCAGTTCTTC
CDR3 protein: CASSISGSKNEQFF

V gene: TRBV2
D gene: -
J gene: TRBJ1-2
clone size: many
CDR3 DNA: TGTGCCAGCAGTGAAGCGTCATCCTATGGCTACACCTTC
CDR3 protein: CASSEASSYGYTF

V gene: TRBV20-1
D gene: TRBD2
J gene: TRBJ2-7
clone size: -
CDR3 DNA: TGCAGTGCGCAGAAGGCTAGCGGGAGGGCCGGTGAGCAGTACTTC
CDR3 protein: CSAQKASGRAGEQYF

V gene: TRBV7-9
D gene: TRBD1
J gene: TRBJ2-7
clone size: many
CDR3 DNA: TGTGCCAGCAGCCCCACAAGGGGCGGGACAGGCTACGAGCAGTACTTC
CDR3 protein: CASSPTRGGTGYEQYF

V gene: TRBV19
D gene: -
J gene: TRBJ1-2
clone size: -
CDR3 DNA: TGTGCCAGTAGTATGAAACGTACGTCCGGCTACACCTTC
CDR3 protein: CASSMKRTSGYTF

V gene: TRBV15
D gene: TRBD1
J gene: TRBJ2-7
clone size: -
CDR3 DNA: TGTGCCACCAGCAGGGACAGGGGGGCCTACGAGCAGTACTTC
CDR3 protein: CATSRDRGAYEQYF

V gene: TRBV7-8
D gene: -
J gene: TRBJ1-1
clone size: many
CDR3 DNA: TGTGCCAGCAGCTTAGGGGGAGACGCTTTCTTT
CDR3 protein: CASSLGGDAFF

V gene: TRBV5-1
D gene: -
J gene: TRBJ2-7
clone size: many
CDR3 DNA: TGCGCCAGCAGCTTGAGGCAGGGCAACGAGCAGTACTTC
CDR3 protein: CASSLRQGNEQYF

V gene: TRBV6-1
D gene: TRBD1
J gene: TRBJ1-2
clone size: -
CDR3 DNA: TGTGCCAGCAGTCCCAAGGGGGCTTCTAACTATGGCTACACCTTC
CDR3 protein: CASSPKGASNYGYTF

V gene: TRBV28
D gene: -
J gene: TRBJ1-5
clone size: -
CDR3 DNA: TGTGCCAGCAGTTTATTCGCGGAGGGTCAGCCCCAGCATTTT
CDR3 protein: CASSLFAEGQPQHF

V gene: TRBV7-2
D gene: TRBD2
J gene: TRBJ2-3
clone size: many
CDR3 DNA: TGTGCCAGCAGCTTATTTGGTAGCGGGAGGGCTTTGAGCACAGATACGCAGTATTTT
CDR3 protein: CASSLFGSGRALSTDTQYF

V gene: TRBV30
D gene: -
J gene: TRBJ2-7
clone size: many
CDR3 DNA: TGTGCCTGGACCCGTGGGGACCTGCCCTACGAGCAGTACTTC
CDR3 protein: CAWTRGDLPYEQYF

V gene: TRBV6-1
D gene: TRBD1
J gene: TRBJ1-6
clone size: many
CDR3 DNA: TGTGCCAGCAGTAGACAGGGGCGATCACCCCTCCACTTT
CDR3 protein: CASSRQGRSPLHF

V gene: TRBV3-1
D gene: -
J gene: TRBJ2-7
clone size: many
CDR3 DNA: TGTGCCAGCAGCCAGGACCAGATCTCCTACGAGCAGTACTTC
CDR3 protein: CASSQDQISYEQYF

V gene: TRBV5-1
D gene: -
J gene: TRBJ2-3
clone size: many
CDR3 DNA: TGCGCCAGCAGCTTGGGAGGGACCGGGCGTGATACGCAGTATTTT
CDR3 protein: CASSLGGTGRDTQYF

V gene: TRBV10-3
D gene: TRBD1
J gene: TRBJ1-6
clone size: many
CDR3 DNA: TGTGCCATCAGTGAGTTTCGGGACAGGGGTTCTCCCCTCCACTTT
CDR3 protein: CAISEFRDRGSPLHF

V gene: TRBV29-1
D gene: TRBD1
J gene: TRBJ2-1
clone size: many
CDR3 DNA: TGCAGCGTTGTAGTTAGGGGGCTTTACAATGAGCAGTTCTTC
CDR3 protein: CSVVVRGLYNEQFF

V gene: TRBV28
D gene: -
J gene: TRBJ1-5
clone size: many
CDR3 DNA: TGTGCCAGCAGTAATTTCGGGGAAAATCAGCCCCAGCATTTT
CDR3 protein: CASSNFGENQPQHF

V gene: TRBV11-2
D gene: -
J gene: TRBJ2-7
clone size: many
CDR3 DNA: TGTGCCAGCAAAATAACAGGGCCAGGACCCTACGAGCAGTACTTC
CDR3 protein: CASKITGPGPYEQYF

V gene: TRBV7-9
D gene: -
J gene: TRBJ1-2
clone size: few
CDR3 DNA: TGTGCCAGCAGCGAAGTGGGGCTAGCTAACTATGGCTACACCTTC
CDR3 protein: CASSEVGLANYGYTF

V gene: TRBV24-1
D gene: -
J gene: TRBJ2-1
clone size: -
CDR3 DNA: TGTGCCACCTCGGAGGGGGCGGGGGAGCAGTTCTTC
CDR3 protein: CATSEGAGEQFF

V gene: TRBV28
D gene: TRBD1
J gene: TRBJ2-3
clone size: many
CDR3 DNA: TGTGCCAGCGGCCAGACAGGGGCCGGAGATACGCAGTATTTT
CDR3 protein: CASGQTGAGDTQYF